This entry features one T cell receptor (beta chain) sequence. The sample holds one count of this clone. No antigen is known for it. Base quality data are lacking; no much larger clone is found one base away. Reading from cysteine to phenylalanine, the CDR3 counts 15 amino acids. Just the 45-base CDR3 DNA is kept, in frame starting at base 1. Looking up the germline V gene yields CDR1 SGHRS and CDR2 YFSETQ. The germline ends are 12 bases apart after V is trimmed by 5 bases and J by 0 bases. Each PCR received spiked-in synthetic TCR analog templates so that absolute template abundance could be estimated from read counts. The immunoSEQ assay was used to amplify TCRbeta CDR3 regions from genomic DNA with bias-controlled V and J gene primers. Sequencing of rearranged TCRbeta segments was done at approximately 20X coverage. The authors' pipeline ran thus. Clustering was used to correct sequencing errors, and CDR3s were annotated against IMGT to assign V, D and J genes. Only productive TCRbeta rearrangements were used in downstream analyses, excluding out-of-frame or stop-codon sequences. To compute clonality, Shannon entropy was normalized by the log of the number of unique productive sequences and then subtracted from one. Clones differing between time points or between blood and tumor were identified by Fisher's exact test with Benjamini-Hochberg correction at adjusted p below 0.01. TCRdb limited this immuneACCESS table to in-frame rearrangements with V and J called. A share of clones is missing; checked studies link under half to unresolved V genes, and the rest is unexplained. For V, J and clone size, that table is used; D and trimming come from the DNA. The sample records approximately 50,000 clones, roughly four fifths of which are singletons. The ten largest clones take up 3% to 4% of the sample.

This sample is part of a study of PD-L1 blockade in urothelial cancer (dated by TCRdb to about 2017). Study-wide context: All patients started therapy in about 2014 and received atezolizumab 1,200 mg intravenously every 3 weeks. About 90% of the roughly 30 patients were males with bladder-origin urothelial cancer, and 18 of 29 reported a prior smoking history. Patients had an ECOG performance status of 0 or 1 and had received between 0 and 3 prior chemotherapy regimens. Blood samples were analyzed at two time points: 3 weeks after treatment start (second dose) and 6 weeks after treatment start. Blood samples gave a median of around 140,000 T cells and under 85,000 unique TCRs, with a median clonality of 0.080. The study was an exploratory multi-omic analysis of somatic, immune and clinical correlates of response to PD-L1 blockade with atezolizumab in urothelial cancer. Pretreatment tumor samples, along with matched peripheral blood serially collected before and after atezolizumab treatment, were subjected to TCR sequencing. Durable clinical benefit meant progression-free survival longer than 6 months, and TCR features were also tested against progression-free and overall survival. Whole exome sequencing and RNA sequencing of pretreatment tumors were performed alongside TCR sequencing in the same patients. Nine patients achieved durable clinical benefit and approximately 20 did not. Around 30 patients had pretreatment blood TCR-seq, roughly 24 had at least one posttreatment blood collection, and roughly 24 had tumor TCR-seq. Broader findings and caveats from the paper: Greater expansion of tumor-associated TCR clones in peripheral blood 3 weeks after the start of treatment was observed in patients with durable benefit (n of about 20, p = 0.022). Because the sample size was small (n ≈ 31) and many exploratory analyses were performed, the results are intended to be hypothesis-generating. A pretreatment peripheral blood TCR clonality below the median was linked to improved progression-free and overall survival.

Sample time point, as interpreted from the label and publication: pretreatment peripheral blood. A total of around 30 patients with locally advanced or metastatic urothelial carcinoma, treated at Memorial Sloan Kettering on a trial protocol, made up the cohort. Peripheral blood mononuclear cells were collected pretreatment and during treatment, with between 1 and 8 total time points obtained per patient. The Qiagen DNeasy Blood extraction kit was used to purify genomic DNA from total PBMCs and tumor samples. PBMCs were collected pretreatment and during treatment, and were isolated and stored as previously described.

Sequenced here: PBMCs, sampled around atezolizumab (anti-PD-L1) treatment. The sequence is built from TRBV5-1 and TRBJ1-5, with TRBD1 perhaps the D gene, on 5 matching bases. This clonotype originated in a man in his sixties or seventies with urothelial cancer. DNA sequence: TGCGCCAGCAGTGTAGACAGCTATAGCAATCAGCCCCAGCATTTT. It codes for CASSVDSYSNQPQHF. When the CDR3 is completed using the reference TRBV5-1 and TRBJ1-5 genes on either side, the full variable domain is KAGVTQTPRYLIKTRGQQVTLSCSPISGHRSVSWYQQTPGQGLQFLFEYFSETQRNKGNFPGRFSGRQFSNSRSEMNVSTLELGDSALYLCASSVDSYSNQPQHFGDGTRLSIL.